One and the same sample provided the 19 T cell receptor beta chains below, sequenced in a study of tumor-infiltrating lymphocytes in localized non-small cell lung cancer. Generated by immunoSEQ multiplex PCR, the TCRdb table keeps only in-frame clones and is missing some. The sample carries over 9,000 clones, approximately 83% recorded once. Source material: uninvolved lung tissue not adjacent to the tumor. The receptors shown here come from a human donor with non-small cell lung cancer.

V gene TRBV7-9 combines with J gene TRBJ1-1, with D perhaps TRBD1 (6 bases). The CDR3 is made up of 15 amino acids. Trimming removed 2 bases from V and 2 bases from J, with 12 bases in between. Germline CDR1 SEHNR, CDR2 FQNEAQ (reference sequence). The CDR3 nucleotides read TGTGCCAGCAGCTTACGGGGGGCGGATAACACTGAAGCTTTCTTT. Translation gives CASSLRGADNTEAFF.

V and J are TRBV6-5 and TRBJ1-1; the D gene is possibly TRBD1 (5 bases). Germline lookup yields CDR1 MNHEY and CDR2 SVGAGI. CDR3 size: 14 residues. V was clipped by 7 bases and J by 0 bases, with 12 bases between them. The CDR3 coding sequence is TGTGCCAGCAAGAGGGGAGGCATGAACACTGAAGCTTTCTTT. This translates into CASKRGGMNTEAFF.

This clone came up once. As DNA, the CDR3 is TGTGCCAGCAGCCAAGCTTCCGGCGCCGCCTACGAGCAGTACTTC. Translated, it gives CASSQASGAAYEQYF. The chain carries TRBV11-2 and TRBJ2-7; no definite D call. Germline CDR1 and CDR2: SGHAT and FQNNGV. The CDR3 has 15 residues. V was clipped by 5 bases and J by 2 bases, with 16 bases between them.

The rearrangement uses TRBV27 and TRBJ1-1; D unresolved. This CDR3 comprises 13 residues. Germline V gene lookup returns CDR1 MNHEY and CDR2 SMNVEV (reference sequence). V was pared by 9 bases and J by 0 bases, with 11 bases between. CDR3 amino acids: CASLRTMNTEAFF. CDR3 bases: TGTGCCAGTTTAAGGACCATGAACACTGAAGCTTTCTTT.

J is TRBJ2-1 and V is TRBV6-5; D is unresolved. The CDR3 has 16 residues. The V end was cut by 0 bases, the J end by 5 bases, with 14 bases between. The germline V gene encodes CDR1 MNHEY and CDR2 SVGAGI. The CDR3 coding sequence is TGTGCCAGCAGTTACTCTTGGTCTCAAGCCCACAATGAGCAGTTCTTC. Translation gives CASSYSWSQAHNEQFF.

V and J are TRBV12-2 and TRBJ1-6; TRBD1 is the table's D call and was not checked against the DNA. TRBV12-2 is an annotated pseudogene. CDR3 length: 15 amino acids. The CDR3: CASRLRDTDNSPLHF. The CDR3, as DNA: TGTGCAAGTCGCCTCAGGGATACGGATAATTCACCCCTCCACTTT.

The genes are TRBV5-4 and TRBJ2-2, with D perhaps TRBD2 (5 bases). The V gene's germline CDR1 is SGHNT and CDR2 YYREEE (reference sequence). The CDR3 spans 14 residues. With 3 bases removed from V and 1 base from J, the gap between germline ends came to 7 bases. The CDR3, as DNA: TGTGCCAGCAGCTCGGACTTGAACACCGGGGAGCTGTTTTTT. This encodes CASSSDLNTGELFF.

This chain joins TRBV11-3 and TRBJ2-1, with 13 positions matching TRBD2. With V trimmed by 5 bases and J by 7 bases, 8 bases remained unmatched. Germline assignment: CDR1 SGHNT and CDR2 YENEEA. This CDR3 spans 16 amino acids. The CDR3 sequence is CASSPTSGGAGNEQFF. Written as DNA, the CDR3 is TGTGCCAGCAGCCCCACTAGCGGGGGGGCGGGGAATGAGCAGTTCTTC.

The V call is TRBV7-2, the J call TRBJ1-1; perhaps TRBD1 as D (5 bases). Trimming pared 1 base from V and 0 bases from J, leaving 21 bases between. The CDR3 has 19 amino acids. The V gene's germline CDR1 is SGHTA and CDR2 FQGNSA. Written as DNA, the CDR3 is TGTGCCAGCAGCTTAGTGGTTGGGACGGGTATCTTGATGAACACTGAAGCTTTCTTT. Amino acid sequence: CASSLVVGTGILMNTEAFF.

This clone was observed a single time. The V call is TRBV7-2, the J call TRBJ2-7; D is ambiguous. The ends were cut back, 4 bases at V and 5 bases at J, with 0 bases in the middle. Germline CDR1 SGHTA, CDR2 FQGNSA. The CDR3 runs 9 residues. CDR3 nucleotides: TGTGCCAGCAGCTACGAGCAGTACTTC. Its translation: CASSYEQYF.

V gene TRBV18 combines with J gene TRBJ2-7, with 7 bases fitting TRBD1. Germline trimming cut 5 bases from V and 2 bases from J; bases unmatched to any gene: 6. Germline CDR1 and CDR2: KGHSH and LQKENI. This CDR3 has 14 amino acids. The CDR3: CASSTGTAPYEQYF. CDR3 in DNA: TGTGCCAGCTCAACCGGGACAGCCCCCTACGAGCAGTACTTC.

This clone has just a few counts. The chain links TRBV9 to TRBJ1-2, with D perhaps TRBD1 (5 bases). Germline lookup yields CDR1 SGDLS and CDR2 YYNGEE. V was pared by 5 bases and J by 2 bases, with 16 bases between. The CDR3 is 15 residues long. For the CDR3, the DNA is TGTGCCAGCAGTCCGTGGGGTGGGACGAACTATGGCTACACCTTC. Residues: CASSPWGGTNYGYTF.

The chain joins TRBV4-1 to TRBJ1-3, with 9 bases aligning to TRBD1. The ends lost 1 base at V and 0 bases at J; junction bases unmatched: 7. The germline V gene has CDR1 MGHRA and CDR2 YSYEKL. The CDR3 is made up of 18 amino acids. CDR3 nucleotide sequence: TGCGCCAGCAGCCAAGTAGGGACAGGGACCCTCTCTGGAAACACCATATATTTT. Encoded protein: CASSQVGTGTLSGNTIYF.

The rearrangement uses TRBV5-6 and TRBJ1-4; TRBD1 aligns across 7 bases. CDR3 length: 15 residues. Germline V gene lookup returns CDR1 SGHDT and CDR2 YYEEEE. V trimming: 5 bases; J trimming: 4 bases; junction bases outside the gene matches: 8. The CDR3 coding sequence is TGTGCCAGCAGTAACCTGGGACAGCATAATGAAAAACTGTTTTTT. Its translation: CASSNLGQHNEKLFF.

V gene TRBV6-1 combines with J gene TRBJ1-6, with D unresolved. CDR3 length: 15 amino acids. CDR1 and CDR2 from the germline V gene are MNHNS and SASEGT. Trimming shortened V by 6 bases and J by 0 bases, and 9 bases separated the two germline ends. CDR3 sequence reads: CASRESSSYNSPLHF. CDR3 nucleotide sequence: TGTGCCAGCAGGGAGTCGAGCTCCTATAATTCACCCCTCCACTTT.

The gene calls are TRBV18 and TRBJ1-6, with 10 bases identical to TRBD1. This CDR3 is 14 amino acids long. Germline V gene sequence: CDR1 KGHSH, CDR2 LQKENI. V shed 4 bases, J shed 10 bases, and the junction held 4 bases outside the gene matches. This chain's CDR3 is CASSLLTGGSPLHF. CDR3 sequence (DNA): TGTGCCAGCTCACTACTGACAGGGGGCTCACCCCTCCACTTT.

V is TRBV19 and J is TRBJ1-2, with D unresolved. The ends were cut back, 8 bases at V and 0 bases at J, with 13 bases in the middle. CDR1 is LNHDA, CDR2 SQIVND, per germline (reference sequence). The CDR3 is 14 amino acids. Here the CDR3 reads CASSQRSTNYGYTF. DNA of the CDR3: TGTGCCAGTTCCCAGCGGAGTACTAACTATGGCTACACCTTC.

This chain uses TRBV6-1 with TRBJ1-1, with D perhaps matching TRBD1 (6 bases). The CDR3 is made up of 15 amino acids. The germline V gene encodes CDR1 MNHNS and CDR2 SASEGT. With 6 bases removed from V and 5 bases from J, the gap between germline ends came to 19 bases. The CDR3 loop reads CASRTAGTPRTEAFF. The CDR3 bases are TGTGCCAGCAGGACCGCGGGGACACCGAGGACTGAAGCTTTCTTT.

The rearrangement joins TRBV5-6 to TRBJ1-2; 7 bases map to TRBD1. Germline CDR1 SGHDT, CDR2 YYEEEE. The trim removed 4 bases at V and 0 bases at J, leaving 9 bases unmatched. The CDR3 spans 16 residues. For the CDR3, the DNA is TGTGCCAGCAGCCCGAGGGGGCGGGAGGCTAACTATGGCTACACCTTC. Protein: CASSPRGREANYGYTF.